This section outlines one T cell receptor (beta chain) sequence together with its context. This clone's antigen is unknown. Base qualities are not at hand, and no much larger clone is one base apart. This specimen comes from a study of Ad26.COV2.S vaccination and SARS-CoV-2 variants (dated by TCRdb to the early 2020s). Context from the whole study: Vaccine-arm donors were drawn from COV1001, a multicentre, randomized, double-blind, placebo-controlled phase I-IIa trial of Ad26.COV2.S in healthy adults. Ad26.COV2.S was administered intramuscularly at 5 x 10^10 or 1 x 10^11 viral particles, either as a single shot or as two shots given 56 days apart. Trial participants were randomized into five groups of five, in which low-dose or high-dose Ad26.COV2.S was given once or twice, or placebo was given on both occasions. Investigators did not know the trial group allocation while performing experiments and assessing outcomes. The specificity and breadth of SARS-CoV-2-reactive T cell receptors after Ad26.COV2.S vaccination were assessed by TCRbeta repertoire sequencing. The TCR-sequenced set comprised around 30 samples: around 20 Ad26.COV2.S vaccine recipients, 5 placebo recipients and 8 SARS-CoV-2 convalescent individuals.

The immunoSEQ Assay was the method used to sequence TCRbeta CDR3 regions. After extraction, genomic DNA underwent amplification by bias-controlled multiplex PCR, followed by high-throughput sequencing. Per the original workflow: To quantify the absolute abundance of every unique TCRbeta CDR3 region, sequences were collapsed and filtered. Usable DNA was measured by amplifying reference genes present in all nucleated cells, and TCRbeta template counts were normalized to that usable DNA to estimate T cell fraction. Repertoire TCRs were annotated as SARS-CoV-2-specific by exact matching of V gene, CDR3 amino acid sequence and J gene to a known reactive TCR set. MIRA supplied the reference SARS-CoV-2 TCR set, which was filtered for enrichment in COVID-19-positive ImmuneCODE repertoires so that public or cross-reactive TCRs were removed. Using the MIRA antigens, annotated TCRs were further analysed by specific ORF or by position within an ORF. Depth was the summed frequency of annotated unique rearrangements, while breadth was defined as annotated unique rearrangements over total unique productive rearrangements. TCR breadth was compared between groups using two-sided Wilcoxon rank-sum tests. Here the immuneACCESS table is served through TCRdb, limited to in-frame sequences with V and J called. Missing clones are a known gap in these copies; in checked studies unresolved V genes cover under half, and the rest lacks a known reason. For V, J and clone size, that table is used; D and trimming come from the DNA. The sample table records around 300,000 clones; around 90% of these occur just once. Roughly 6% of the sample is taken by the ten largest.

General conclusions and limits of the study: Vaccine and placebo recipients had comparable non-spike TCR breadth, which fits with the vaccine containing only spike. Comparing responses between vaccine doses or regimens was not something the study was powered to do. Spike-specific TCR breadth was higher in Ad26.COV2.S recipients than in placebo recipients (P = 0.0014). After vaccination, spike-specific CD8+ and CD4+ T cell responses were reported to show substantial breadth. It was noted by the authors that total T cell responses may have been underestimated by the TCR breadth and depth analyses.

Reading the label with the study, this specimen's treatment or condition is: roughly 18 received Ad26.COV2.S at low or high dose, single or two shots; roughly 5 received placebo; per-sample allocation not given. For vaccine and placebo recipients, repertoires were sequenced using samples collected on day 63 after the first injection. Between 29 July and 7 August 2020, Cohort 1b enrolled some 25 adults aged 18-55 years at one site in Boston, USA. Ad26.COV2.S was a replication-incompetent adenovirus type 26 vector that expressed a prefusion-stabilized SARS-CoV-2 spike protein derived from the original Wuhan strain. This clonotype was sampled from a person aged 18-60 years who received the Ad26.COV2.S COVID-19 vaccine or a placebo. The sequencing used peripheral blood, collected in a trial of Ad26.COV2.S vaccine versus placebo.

Here is the DNA: TGTGCCAGCAGCGGCGAGGGGGGCTACGAGCAGTACTTC. It encodes CASSGEGGYEQYF. The V and J genes are TRBV9 and TRBJ2-7; the D call could be TRBD1 or TRBD2, with each sharing 6 bases. V and J are truncated by 3 bases and 3 bases respectively, leaving an intervening sequence of 10 bases. As encoded in the germline V gene, CDR1 is SGDLS while CDR2 is YYNGEE. The CDR3, cysteine through phenylalanine, is 13 amino acids long. Kept here is only the CDR3 DNA, which spans 39 bases and is read in frame from base 1. With the rest looked up from the reference TRBV9 and TRBJ2-7 genes rather than sequenced, the full variable domain is DSGVTQTPKHLITATGQRVTLRCSPRSGDLSVYWYQQSLDQGLQFLIQYYNGEERAKGNILERFSAQQFPDLHSELNLSSLELGDSALYFCASSGEGGYEQYFGPGTRLTVT.